A selection of T cell receptor beta chains follows, all from one sample in a study of T cell clusters in autoimmune cytopenias. TCRdb re-called the multiplex PCR reads; every CDR3 protein appears as one record, without DNA. The table lists about 2,100 distinct CDR3 sequences. These same records also appear under a second study, on T cell repertoires in aging, cancer and after chemotherapy.

The sample consisted of peripheral blood. All receptors derive from a human donor with an autoimmune cytopenia or autoimmune hepatitis (not recorded which). The CDR3 runs from the conserved cysteine through the conserved F or W. The order of the fields is V gene, J gene, clone size, CDR3 protein. Expanded clones get a size class; other rows say once, few or many, or leave the size out.

TRBV12-3/TRBV12-4,TRBJ1-2,-,CASRGSDRSKYGYTF
TRBV20-1,TRBJ2-1,-,CSARPWSSYNEQFF
TRBV12-3/TRBV12-4,TRBJ2-3,-,CASSLLDQTQYF
TRBV7-9,TRBJ2-2,medium-sized,CASSLVGGTGELFF
TRBV6-4,TRBJ2-2,-,CASRLGGTGELFF
TRBV14,TRBJ1-6,-,CASSPMTGLGSPLHF
TRBV29-1,TRBJ1-5,medium-sized,CSVVTGGSGGNQPQHF
TRBV5-1,TRBJ2-2,-,CASSLDVGQNTGELFF
TRBV24-1,TRBJ2-2,-,CATSGLLAGRDTGELFF
TRBV19,TRBJ2-1,medium-sized,CASREGAYNEQFF
TRBV6-5,TRBJ2-3,medium-sized,CASSISGEVTDTQYF
TRBV13,TRBJ2-7,-,CASSSERDTPSEQYF
TRBV12-3/TRBV12-4,TRBJ2-1,-,CASSLGGREQFF
TRBV15,TRBJ2-1,medium-sized,CATSRSTSGRILEQFF
TRBV11-3,TRBJ2-1,medium-sized,CASSSGRAREQFF
TRBV15,TRBJ2-5,medium-sized,CATSQGQGAETQYF
TRBV19,TRBJ1-1,-,CASTPRMNTEAFF
TRBV4-1,TRBJ2-7,-,CASSRPADEQYF
TRBV11-3,TRBJ2-5,medium-sized,CASSLSSRGSGETQYF
TRBV19,TRBJ1-2,medium-sized,CASTSITGFYYGYTF
TRBV12-3/TRBV12-4,TRBJ2-2,-,CASSFWTSNTGELFF
TRBV27,TRBJ1-2,-,CASSLGAGGGWYGYTF
TRBV12-3/TRBV12-4,TRBJ2-3,-,CASSRPRTGRTDTQYF
TRBV6-5,TRBJ1-1,-,CASSPGQGHTEAFF
TRBV7-9,TRBJ2-5,-,CASGQGSYEQYF
TRBV5-6,TRBJ2-3,medium-sized,CASSSERGRGTDTQYF
TRBV7-6,TRBJ2-1,-,CASSPRMGPSNEQFF
TRBV24-1,TRBJ1-2,-,CATSGPSLGFENYGYTF
TRBV27,TRBJ2-7,medium-sized,CASSLNRGRGEQYF
TRBV5-6,TRBJ1-2,-,CASSPRGTGPPDRGYTF
TRBV15,TRBJ2-5,medium-sized,CATSPHPGEETQYF
TRBV5-5,TRBJ2-1,-,CASGMRTSGSSNEQFF
TRBV19,TRBJ2-5,medium-sized,CASSIGGGLRETQYF
TRBV6-5,TRBJ1-2,medium-sized,CASSYGTGGYGYTF
TRBV6-6,TRBJ2-7,-,CASSYSAGGSYEQYF
TRBV30,TRBJ2-7,medium-sized,CAWSTRTEQYF
TRBV30,TRBJ2-7,-,CASQGIAYEQYF
TRBV6-1,TRBJ1-6,medium-sized,CASSAGSPYRGSYNSPLHF
TRBV6-4,TRBJ2-5,-,CASSALAGNQETQYF
TRBV11-2,TRBJ1-1,-,CASRWGGNTEAFF
TRBV19,TRBJ2-3,-,CASRDAGGPDTQYF
TRBV11-3,TRBJ2-1,medium-sized,CASSPTISSYNEQFF
TRBV6-6,TRBJ1-5,-,CASSLQGLSNQPQHF
TRBV15,TRBJ1-2,-,CATSRAPPGPYGYTF
TRBV5-4,TRBJ1-6,-,CASSSDSYNSPLHF
TRBV10-3,TRBJ2-1,medium-sized,CAIRGLAGANEQFF
TRBV29-1,TRBJ2-3,large,CSLMDRNTDTQYF
TRBV5-1,TRBJ2-7,-,CASSLRGFSYEQYF
TRBV12-3/TRBV12-4,TRBJ2-5,medium-sized,CASSLAGGSLETQYF
TRBV19,TRBJ2-7,medium-sized,CASSPGGTANEQYF
TRBV20-1,TRBJ1-1,-,CSARDFRGPMNTEAFF
TRBV7-9,TRBJ2-5,-,CASSHDRVSRETQYF